Following are 2 T cell receptor beta chains from one sample sequenced in a study of T cell clones after liver transplantation. Profiled with immunoSEQ multiplex PCR; TCRdb holds only in-frame clones, not every one. The repertoire holds some 70,000 clones, with about four fifths as singletons. This specimen was CD4+ T cells from blood, taken before liver transplant. All receptors come from a human donor who received a liver transplant.

The chain carries TRBV5-1 and TRBJ2-6; TRBD1 aligns across 12 bases. This CDR3 has 18 amino acids. V lost 2 bases and J lost 3; bases outside the gene matches: 6. Germline V lookup: CDR1 SGHRS, CDR2 YFSETQ. Here the CDR3 reads CASSFTGTGGGGANVLTF. The CDR3 bases are TGCGCCAGCAGCTTTACCGGGACAGGGGGCGGTGGGGCCAACGTCCTGACTTTC.

The chain couples TRBV28 to TRBJ1-5; tentative D call: TRBD1 (6 bases). The germline CDR1 and CDR2 sequences are MDHEN and SYDVKM. Trimming took off 5 bases at V and 1 base at J, with 15 bases between the two ends. The length of the CDR3 is 16 residues. CDR3 in DNA: TGTGCCAGCAGTCCATCACAGGGCTTAAGCAATCAGCCCCAGCATTTT. Protein sequence: CASSPSQGLSNQPQHF.